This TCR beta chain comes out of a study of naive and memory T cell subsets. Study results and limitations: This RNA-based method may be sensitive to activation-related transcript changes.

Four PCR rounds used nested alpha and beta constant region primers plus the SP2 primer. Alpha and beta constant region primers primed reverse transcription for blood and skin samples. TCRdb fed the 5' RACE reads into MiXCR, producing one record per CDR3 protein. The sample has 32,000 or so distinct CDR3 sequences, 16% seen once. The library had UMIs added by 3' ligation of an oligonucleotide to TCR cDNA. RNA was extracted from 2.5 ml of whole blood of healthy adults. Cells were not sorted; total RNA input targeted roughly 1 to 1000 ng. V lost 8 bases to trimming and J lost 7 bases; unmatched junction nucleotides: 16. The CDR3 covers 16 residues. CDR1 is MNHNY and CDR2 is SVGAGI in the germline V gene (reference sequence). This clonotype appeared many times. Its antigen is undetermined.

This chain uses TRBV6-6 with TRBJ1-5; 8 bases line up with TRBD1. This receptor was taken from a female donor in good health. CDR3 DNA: TGTGCCAGCCGACTTTCTGACAGGGGCCCATACCAGCCCCAGCATTTT. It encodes CASRLSDRGPYQPQHF.